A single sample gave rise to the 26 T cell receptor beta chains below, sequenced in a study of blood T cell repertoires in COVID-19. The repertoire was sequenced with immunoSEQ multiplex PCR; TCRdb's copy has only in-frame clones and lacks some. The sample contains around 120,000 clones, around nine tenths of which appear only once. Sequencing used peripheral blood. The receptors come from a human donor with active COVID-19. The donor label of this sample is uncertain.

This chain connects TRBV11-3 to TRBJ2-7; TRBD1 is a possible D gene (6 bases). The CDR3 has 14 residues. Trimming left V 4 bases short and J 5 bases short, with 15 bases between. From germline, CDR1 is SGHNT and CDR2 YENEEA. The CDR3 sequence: CASSWNRDRDEQYF. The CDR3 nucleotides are TGTGCCAGCAGCTGGAACAGGGATAGGGACGAGCAGTACTTC.

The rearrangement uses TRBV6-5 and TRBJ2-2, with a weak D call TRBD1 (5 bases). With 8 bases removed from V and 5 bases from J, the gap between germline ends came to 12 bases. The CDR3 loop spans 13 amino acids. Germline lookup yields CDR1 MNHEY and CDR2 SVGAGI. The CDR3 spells CASFGAWTGELFF. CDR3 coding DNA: TGTGCCAGCTTTGGGGCATGGACCGGGGAGCTGTTTTTT.

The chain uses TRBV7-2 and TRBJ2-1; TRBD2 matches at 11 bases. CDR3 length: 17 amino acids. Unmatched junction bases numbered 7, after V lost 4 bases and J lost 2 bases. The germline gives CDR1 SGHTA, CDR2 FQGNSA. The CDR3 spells CASSSGASGGPYNEQFF. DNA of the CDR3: TGTGCCAGCAGCTCCGGCGCTAGCGGGGGGCCCTACAATGAGCAGTTCTTC.

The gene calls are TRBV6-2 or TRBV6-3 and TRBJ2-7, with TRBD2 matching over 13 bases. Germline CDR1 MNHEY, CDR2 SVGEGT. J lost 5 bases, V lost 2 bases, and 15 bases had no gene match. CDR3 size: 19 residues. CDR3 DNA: TGTGCCAGCAGTTACGTGGCCCGCCTACTAGCGGGGGGGCCCCACGAGCAGTACTTC. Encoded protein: CASSYVARLLAGGPHEQYF.

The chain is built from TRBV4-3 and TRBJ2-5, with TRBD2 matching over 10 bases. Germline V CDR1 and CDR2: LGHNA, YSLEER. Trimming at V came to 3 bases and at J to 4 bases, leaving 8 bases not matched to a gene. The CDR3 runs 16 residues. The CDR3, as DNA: TGCGCCAGCAGCCACTCAGCGGGGGGGCCCGGAGAGACCCAGTACTTC. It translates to CASSHSAGGPGETQYF.

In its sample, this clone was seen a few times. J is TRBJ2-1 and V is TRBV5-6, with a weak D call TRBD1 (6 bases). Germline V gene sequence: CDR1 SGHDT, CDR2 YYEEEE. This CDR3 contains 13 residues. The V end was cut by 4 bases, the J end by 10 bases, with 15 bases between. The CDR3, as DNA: TGTGCCAGCAGCGATCAGGGGTCCTGGGAGCAGTTCTTC. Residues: CASSDQGSWEQFF.

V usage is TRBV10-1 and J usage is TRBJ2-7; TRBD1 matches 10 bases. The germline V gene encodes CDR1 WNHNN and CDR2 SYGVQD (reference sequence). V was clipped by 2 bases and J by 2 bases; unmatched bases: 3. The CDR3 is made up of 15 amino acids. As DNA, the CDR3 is TGCGCCAGCAGTGAGGGGGGGACAGGGGCCTACGAGCAGTACTTC. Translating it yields CASSEGGTGAYEQYF.

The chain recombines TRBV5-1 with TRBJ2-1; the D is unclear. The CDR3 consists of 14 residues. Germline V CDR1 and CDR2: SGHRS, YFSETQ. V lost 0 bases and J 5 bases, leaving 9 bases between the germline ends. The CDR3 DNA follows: TGCGCCAGCAGCTTGGCCCCATCCAACAATGAGCAGTTCTTC. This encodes CASSLAPSNNEQFF.

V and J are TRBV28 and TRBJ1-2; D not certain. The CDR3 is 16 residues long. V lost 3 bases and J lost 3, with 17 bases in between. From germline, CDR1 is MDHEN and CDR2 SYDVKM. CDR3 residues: CASSLVEALAYYGYTF. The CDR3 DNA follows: TGTGCCAGCAGTTTGGTGGAGGCCCTAGCTTACTATGGCTACACCTTC.

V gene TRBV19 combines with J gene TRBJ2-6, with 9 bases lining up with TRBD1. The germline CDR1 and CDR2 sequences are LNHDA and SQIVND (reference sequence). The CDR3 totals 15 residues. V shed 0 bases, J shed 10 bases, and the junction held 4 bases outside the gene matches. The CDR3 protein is CASSIDGTGLNVLTF. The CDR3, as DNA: TGTGCCAGTAGTATAGATGGGACAGGGCTGAACGTCCTGACTTTC.

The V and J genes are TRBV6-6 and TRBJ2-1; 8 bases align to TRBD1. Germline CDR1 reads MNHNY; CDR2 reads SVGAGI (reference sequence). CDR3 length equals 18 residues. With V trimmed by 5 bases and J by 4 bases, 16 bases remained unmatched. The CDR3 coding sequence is TGTGCCAGCAGTCCTCATGACAGGGGCGAGGGGATATACAATGAGCAGTTCTTC. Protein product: CASSPHDRGEGIYNEQFF.

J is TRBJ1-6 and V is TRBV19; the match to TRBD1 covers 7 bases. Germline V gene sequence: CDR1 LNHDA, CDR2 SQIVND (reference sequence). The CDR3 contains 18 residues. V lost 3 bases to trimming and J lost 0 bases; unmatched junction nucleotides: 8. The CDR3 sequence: CASSIKPTGSSYNSPLHF. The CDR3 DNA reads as TGTGCCAGTAGTATCAAACCGACAGGGAGCTCCTATAATTCACCCCTCCACTTT.

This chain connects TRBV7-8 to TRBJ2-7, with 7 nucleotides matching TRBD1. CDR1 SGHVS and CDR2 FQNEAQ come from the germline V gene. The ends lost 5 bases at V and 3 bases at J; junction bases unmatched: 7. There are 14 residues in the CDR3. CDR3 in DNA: TGTGCCAGCAGCACCGACAGGGCAATCTACGAGCAGTACTTC. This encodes CASSTDRAIYEQYF.

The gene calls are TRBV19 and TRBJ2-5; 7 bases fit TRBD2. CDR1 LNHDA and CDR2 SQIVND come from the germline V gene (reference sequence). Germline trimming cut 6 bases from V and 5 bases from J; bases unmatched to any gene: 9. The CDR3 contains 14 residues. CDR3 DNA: TGTGCCAGTAGAAGGGAGCGGGGAGAGGAGACCCAGTACTTC. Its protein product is CASRRERGEETQYF.

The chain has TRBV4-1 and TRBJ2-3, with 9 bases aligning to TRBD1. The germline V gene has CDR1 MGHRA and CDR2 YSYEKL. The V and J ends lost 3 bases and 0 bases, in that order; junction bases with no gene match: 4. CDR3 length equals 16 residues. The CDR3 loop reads CASSQEGTGSTDTQYF. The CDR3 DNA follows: TGCGCCAGCAGCCAGGAGGGGACAGGGAGCACAGATACGCAGTATTTT.

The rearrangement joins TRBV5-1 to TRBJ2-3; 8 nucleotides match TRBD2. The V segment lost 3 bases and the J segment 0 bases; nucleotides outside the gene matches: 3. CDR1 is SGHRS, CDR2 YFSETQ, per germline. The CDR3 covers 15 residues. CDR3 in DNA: TGCGCCAGCAGCTCGACTAGCGAAAGCACAGATACGCAGTATTTT. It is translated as CASSSTSESTDTQYF.

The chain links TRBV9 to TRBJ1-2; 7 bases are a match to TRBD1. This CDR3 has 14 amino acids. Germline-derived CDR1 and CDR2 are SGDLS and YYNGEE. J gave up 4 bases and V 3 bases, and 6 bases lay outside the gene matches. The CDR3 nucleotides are TGTGCCAGCAGCGCCTCGGGACAGCTCTATGGCTACACCTTC. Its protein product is CASSASGQLYGYTF.

The CDR3 sequence is CASSYRRVEGTDTQYF. CDR3 in DNA: TGTGCCAGCAGTTACCGCAGGGTTGAAGGCACAGATACGCAGTATTTT. The V gene is TRBV6-5, the J gene TRBJ2-3; D perhaps matches TRBD1 (5 bases). CDR3 length equals 16 residues. The ends were cut back, 2 bases at V and 1 base at J, with 13 bases in the middle. CDR1 and CDR2 (germline): MNHEY, SVGAGI.

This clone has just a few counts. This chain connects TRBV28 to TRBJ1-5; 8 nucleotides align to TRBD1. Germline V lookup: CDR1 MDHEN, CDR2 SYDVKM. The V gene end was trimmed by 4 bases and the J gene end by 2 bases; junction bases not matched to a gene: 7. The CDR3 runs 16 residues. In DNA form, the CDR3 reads TGTGCCAGCAGTTATGACAGGGGTGGGGGCAATCAGCCCCAGCATTTT. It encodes CASSYDRGGGNQPQHF.

Written as DNA, the CDR3 is TGTGCCAGCAGCTCTACACGGAGTTTGAACACTGAAGCTTTCTTT. This translates into CASSSTRSLNTEAFF. This sequence joins TRBV5-4 and TRBJ1-1; no clear D. Germline assignment: CDR1 SGHNT and CDR2 YYREEE (reference sequence). This CDR3 comprises 15 residues. Trimming took off 3 bases at V and 0 bases at J, with 12 bases between the two ends.

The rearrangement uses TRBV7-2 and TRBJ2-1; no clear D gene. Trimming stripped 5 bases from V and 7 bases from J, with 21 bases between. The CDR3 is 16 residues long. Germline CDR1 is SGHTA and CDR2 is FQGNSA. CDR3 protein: CASSPPWAGVENEQFF. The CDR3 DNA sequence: TGTGCCAGCAGCCCCCCTTGGGCCGGTGTAGAAAATGAGCAGTTCTTC. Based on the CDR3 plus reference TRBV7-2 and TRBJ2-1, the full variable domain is GAGVSQSPSNKVTEKGKDVELRCDPISGHTALYWYRQSLGQGLEFLIYFQGNSAPDKSGLPSDRFSAERTGGSVSTLTIQRTQQEDSAVYLCASSPPWAGVENEQFFGPGTRLTVL.

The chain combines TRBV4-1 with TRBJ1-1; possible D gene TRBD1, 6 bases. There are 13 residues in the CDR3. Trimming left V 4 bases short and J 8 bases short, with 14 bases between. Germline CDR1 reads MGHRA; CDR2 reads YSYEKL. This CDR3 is CASSRGGATEAFF. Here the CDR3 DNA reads TGCGCCAGCAGCCGAGGGGGGGCCACGGAAGCTTTCTTT.

CDR3 in amino acids: CASSLVLNEQFF. CDR3 coding DNA: TGTGCCAGCAGTCTTGTACTAAATGAGCAGTTCTTC. V is TRBV7-2 and J is TRBJ2-1; D gene ambiguous. The CDR3 runs 12 residues. The germline gives CDR1 SGHTA, CDR2 FQGNSA. V was trimmed by 6 bases and J by 7 bases, leaving 10 bases between them.

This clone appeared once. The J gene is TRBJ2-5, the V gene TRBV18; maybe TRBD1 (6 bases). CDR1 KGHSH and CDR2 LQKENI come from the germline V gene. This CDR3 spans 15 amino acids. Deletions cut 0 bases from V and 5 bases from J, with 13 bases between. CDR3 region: CASSPPLQGRETQYF. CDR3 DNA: TGTGCCAGCTCACCACCGCTACAGGGTAGGGAGACCCAGTACTTC.

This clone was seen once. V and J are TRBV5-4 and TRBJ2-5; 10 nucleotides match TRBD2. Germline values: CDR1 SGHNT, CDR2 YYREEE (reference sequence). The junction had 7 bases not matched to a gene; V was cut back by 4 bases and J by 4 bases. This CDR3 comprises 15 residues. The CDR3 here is CASSQSGGAAETQYF. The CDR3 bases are TGTGCCAGCAGCCAGAGCGGGGGGGCCGCAGAGACCCAGTACTTC.

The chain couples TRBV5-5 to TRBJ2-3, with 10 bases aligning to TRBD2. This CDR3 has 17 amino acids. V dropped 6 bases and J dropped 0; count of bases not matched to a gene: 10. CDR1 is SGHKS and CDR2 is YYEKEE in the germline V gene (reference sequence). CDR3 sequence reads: CASTRTSGATSTDTQYF. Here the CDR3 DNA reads TGTGCCAGCACTAGGACTAGCGGTGCCACTAGCACAGATACGCAGTATTTT.